One sample yielded the 2 T cell receptor beta chains listed below, sequenced in a study of shared clonotypes between healthy human individuals. Clones were read by immunoSEQ multiplex PCR, and TCRdb kept only the in-frame ones, dropping some. The table includes millions of clones, around 95% detected once. The sample taken for sequencing was naive CD4+ T cells sorted from blood. Subset indicated: CD45RA+ positively selected. These receptors all stem from a man aged 18 to 30 in good health.

The rearrangement uses TRBV7-9 and TRBJ2-7; D ambiguous. In germline, CDR1 is SEHNR, CDR2 FQNEAQ (reference sequence). The CDR3 has 14 amino acids. V shed 1 base and J shed 6 bases, with 13 bases lying between them. Written as DNA, the CDR3 is TGTGCCAGCAGCTTAGGAATCTCAGGCGGCGAGCAGTACTTC. Translating it yields CASSLGISGGEQYF.

The V gene is TRBV5-8, the J gene TRBJ1-6; 9 positions match TRBD1. J was trimmed by 9 bases and V by 4 bases; bases with no gene match: 11. Germline CDR1 SGHTS, CDR2 YDEGEE. The CDR3 loop spans 16 amino acids. CDR3 nucleotide sequence: TGTGCCAGCAGCCGATACTTGACAGGGGGGGGTTCACCCCTCCACTTT. Amino acids: CASSRYLTGGGSPLHF.